This passage covers 17 T cell receptor beta chains from one sample sequenced in a study of cytomegalovirus exposure and HLA in healthy donors. Measured with immunoSEQ multiplex PCR; TCRdb has only the in-frame clones, and not every one. This table holds fewer than 95,000 clones, 94% found once. The sequenced material came from PBMCs. The source is a woman between 18 and 29 years old in good health and CMV-seronegative.

This chain connects TRBV7-9 to TRBJ2-1; 9 nucleotides match TRBD1. The CDR3 length is 15 residues. After removal of 5 bases from V and 7 bases from J, the junction contained 9 bases not matched to a gene. CDR1 and CDR2 (germline): SEHNR, FQNEAQ (reference sequence). The CDR3, as DNA: TGTGCCAGCAGCCCAAACAGGGGGCGCTTGAATGAGCAGTTCTTC. Protein sequence: CASSPNRGRLNEQFF.

This chain links TRBV15 with TRBJ2-7, with D perhaps TRBD1 (6 bases). Germline lookup yields CDR1 LNHNV and CDR2 YYDKDF (reference sequence). The CDR3 runs 15 residues. The V gene lost 3 bases and the J gene lost 2 bases, with 14 bases spanning the gap. CDR3 sequence: CATSSSGTPPYEQYF. The CDR3 DNA follows: TGTGCCACCAGCAGCTCGGGGACACCCCCCTACGAGCAGTACTTC.

This chain uses TRBV27 with TRBJ2-3, with 10 nucleotides matching TRBD2. Germline CDR1 is MNHEY and CDR2 is SMNVEV (reference sequence). The length of the CDR3 is 18 residues. The J segment lost 0 bases and the V segment lost 5 bases, leaving 11 bases of the junction unmatched. CDR3 DNA: TGTGCCAGCAGTCCCCTCGGGACTAGCGATCCTAGCACAGATACGCAGTATTTT. The encoded protein is CASSPLGTSDPSTDTQYF.

The chain links TRBV4-1 to TRBJ2-1; maybe TRBD1 (6 bases). Deletions cut 4 bases from V and 6 bases from J, with 10 bases between. The CDR3 covers 13 residues. Per germline, CDR1 MGHRA and CDR2 YSYEKL. The CDR3 sequence is CASSPPQGNEQFF. DNA for the CDR3: TGCGCCAGCAGCCCTCCACAGGGCAATGAGCAGTTCTTC.

The J gene is TRBJ2-3, the V gene TRBV6-5, with 10 bases matching TRBD2. CDR1 MNHEY and CDR2 SVGAGI come from the germline V gene. Unmatched junction bases numbered 6, after V lost 6 bases and J lost 3 bases. The CDR3 runs 15 residues. The CDR3: CASSPSGGATDTQYF. In nucleotides, the CDR3 is TGTGCCAGCAGCCCAAGCGGGGGGGCGACAGATACGCAGTATTTT.

The chain uses TRBV6-5 and TRBJ1-1; a weak D match, TRBD1 (5 bases). Trimming removed 0 bases at V and 1 base at J, with 9 bases between. The CDR3 length is 15 residues. Germline-derived CDR1 and CDR2 are MNHEY and SVGAGI. CDR3 sequence reads: CASSYSTRANTEAFF. DNA for the CDR3: TGTGCCAGCAGTTACTCGACCAGGGCGAACACTGAAGCTTTCTTT.

This clone occurred once. The V call is TRBV4-1, the J call TRBJ1-4; 7 bases align to TRBD1. CDR1 and CDR2 from the germline V gene are MGHRA and YSYEKL. J lost 6 bases, V lost 3 bases, and 7 bases had no gene match. The CDR3 is made up of 15 amino acids. CDR3: CASSQDPGQHEKLFF. In DNA, the CDR3 is TGCGCCAGCAGCCAGGATCCGGGACAGCATGAAAAACTGTTTTTT.

In DNA form, the CDR3 reads TGTGCCAGCAGTCCTCCGGGACAGGGTAACTCACCCCTCCACTTT. This encodes CASSPPGQGNSPLHF. The chain recombines TRBV2 with TRBJ1-6; 9 bases are shared with TRBD1. Per the germline V gene, CDR1 is SNHLY and CDR2 is FYNNEI. V was clipped by 5 bases and J by 10 bases; unmatched bases: 9. This CDR3 region has 15 residues.

The J gene is TRBJ2-3, the V gene TRBV7-9; D not certain. Germline lookup yields CDR1 SEHNR and CDR2 FQNEAQ (reference sequence). The CDR3 is 17 residues long. Trimming took off 6 bases at V and 2 bases at J, with 21 bases between the two ends. CDR3 in DNA: TGTGCCAGCAGTCAAGCGAAGTCTTCTACCTCCACAGATACGCAGTATTTT. Translation: CASSQAKSSTSTDTQYF.

The chain employs TRBV15 and TRBJ2-2; 9 bases agree with TRBD1. CDR3 size: 16 residues. From germline, CDR1 is LNHNV and CDR2 YYDKDF (reference sequence). Trimming at V came to 1 base and at J to 6 bases, leaving 6 bases not matched to a gene. The CDR3 nucleotides read TGTGCCACCAGCAGAGCAGGGGACAGGGAGTCCGGGGAGCTGTTTTTT. This codes for CATSRAGDRESGELFF.

V usage is TRBV9 and J usage is TRBJ1-4; 9 bases line up with TRBD1. After removal of 0 bases from V and 9 bases from J, the junction contained 3 bases not matched to a gene. CDR3 length: 14 residues. Germline loops: CDR1 SGDLS, CDR2 YYNGEE. In nucleotides, the CDR3 is TGTGCCAGCAGCGTAGAAGGGACAGGGAAAAAACTGTTTTTT. Residues: CASSVEGTGKKLFF.

The chain recombines TRBV4-3 with TRBJ2-2; TRBD2 matches at 9 bases. The CDR3 has 16 amino acids. With V trimmed by 2 bases and J by 2 bases, 3 bases remained unmatched. Germline assignment: CDR1 LGHNA and CDR2 YSLEER. CDR3 sequence reads: CASSQRLAANTGELFF. CDR3 coding DNA: TGCGCCAGCAGCCAACGACTAGCGGCTAACACCGGGGAGCTGTTTTTT.

The rearrangement joins TRBV7-2 to TRBJ2-7; 8 nucleotides align to TRBD1. Trimming removed 5 bases from V and 0 bases from J; junction bases left unmatched: 6. The CDR3 length is 15 residues. The V gene's germline CDR1 is SGHTA and CDR2 FQGNSA. CDR3 residues: CASSPGTGGSYEQYF. CDR3 DNA sequence: TGTGCCAGCAGCCCCGGTACAGGGGGCTCCTACGAGCAGTACTTC.

V is TRBV28 and J is TRBJ2-7; tentative D call: TRBD2 (5 bases). The CDR3 is 15 residues long. The ends were cut back, 6 bases at V and 0 bases at J, with 15 bases in the middle. CDR1 is MDHEN, CDR2 SYDVKM, per germline. The CDR3 DNA follows: TGTGCCAGCAGGCGGACTTTTAGGAGCTCCTACGAGCAGTACTTC. Its translation is CASRRTFRSSYEQYF.

CDR3 nucleotides: TGTGCCAGCGGCGCAGGGGGCGCTCAGCCCCAGCATTTT. Translating gives CASGAGGAQPQHF. V is TRBV27 and J is TRBJ1-5; 8 positions agree with TRBD1. Germline values: CDR1 MNHEY, CDR2 SMNVEV (reference sequence). The CDR3 has 13 residues. Trimming cost V 8 bases and J 6 bases; bases outside gene matches: 6.

The chain links TRBV7-9 to TRBJ2-7; 9 bases match TRBD1. This CDR3 is built from 12 residues. Germline CDR1 and CDR2: SEHNR and FQNEAQ (reference sequence). Here the CDR3 DNA reads TGTGTGATGGGGACAGGGTCCTACGAGCAGTACTTC. Residues: CVMGTGSYEQYF.

This clone has only a few counts. V gene TRBV6-5 combines with J gene TRBJ1-2; D remains ambiguous. The V gene's germline CDR1 is MNHEY and CDR2 SVGAGI. The ends were cut back, 1 base at V and 4 bases at J, with 10 bases in the middle. The CDR3 covers 14 residues. CDR3 sequence reads: CASSYFLGTYGYTF. CDR3 in DNA: TGTGCCAGCAGTTACTTTCTAGGCACCTATGGCTACACCTTC.